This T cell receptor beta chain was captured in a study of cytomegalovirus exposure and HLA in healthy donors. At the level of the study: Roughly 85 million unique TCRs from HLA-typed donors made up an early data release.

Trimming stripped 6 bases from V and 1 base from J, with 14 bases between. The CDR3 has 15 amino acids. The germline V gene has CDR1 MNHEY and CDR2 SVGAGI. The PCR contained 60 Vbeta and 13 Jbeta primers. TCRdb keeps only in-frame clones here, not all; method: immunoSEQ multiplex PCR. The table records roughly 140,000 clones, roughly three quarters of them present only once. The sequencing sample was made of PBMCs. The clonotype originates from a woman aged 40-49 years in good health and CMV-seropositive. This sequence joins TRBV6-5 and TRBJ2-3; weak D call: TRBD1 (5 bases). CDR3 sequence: CASRRQTLGTDTQYF. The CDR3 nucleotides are TGTGCCAGCAGACGACAGACGCTTGGCACAGATACGCAGTATTTT.